This entry lists 22 T cell receptor delta chains sequenced from one sample in a study of Vδ1+ human thymocytes. Extracted RNA was reverse transcribed into cDNA. Pooled V-gene forward primers with one constant-region reverse primer generated the CDR3 amplicons by multiplex PCR. TCRdb applied CATT to the multiplex PCR reads for clone calling. Altogether 20,000 to 25,000 delta-chain clones are present, about 8% being singletons, with the ten largest covering approximately 1%. No antigens are known for them. Study-level findings and limits: Highly polyclonal TRG and TRD repertoires with Gaussian CDR3 length distributions appeared in thymus.

Sequencing used Vdelta1+ gamma-delta thymocytes from the thymus. Noted subset: FACS-sorted CD3+ TCRalphabeta- TCRVdelta1+ TCRVdelta2- thymocytes. The source of these receptors is a child younger than two who had congenital heart surgery.

J is TRDJ1 and V is TRDV1, with 10 bases fitting TRDD3. The trim removed 2 bases at V and 6 bases at J, leaving 12 bases unmatched. Germline V CDR1 and CDR2: TSWWSYY, QGS. The length of the CDR3 is 17 residues. The CDR3 protein is CALGEIEPSGDTHKLIF. The CDR3 DNA reads TGTGCTCTTGGGGAAATTGAGCCTTCGGGGGATACGCATAAACTCATCTTT.

In its sample, this clone was seen a few times. The V call is TRDV1, the J call TRDJ1; possibly TRDD2 for D (6 bases). Trimming left V 0 bases short and J 10 bases short, with 36 bases between. The CDR3 sequence is 21 residues long. Germline CDR1 and CDR2: TSWWSYY and QGS. CDR3 DNA: TGTGCTCTTGGGGAACTCGGGGTGGCAAAGTCCTACGCGGTGGGGACCCAGGGACTCATCTTT. Translated: CALGELGVAKSYAVGTQGLIF.

A few counts support this clone. This chain links TRDV1 with TRDJ1, with a weak D call TRDD2 (5 bases). Deletions cut 1 base from V and 2 bases from J, with 20 bases between. Germline V gene lookup returns CDR1 TSWWSYY and CDR2 QGS. The CDR3 loop spans 18 amino acids. In nucleotides, the CDR3 is TGTGCTCTTGGGGAACGTACGGGTCCCTTCGTTAGTACCGATAAACTCATCTTT. Residues: CALGERTGPFVSTDKLIF.

The chain is built from TRDV1 and TRDJ1; tentative D call: TRDD3 (7 bases). Here the J gene was assigned by germline matching of the DNA, as TCRdb has none. There are 24 residues in the CDR3. CDR1 is TSWWSYY, CDR2 QGS, per germline. V dropped 1 base and J dropped 3 bases, with 39 bases sitting between them. CDR3 loop: CALGEPRDFLIAGGYRRRPDKLIF. DNA for the CDR3: TGTGCTCTTGGGGAACCCAGGGACTTCCTTATTGCTGGGGGCTACAGGCGGAGGCCCGATAAACTCATCTTT.

The chain employs TRDV1 and TRDJ1; D possibly corresponds to TRDD3 (6 bases). The V end lost 1 base, the J end lost 10 bases, and 28 bases lay between the germline ends. Germline V CDR1 and CDR2: TSWWSYY, QGS. The CDR3 has 18 residues. The CDR3 loop reads CALGEHPPPQTGLYRLIF. For the CDR3, the DNA is TGTGCTCTTGGGGAACATCCCCCTCCTCAGACTGGGCTATATAGACTCATCTTT.

This clone was recorded a few times. This sequence joins TRDV1 and TRDJ1, with 11 nucleotides matching TRDD3. The CDR3 contains 22 residues. Germline values: CDR1 TSWWSYY, CDR2 QGS. Germline trimming cut 4 bases from V and 3 bases from J; bases unmatched to any gene: 25. Written as DNA, the CDR3 is TGTGCTCTTGGGGCCCTGATTCCTCCCTACCGCTTTGGGGGATACGAGTCCGATAAACTCATCTTT. This encodes CALGALIPPYRFGGYESDKLIF.

The chain couples TRDV1 to TRDJ1; the D is unclear. In the absence of a J gene in TCRdb, the DNA was matched to germline to assign it here. The germline V gene has CDR1 TSWWSYY and CDR2 QGS. Trimming cost V 6 bases and J 0 bases, with 14 bases left between them. The CDR3 is 15 amino acids. CDR3 loop: CALGGHRKNTDKLIF. The DNA for the CDR3 is TGTGCTCTTGGCGGTCATCGTAAGAACACCGATAAACTCATCTTT.

This clone turned up a few times. The V call is TRDV1, the J call TRDJ1; D might be TRDD3 (8 bases). V was cut by 5 bases and J by 5 bases, with 36 bases left in between. The CDR3 covers 21 residues. The germline CDR1 and CDR2 sequences are TSWWSYY and QGS. CDR3 nucleotides: TGTGCTCTTGGGTTACGAATTCCTACCCCCTGGGGGACTCCTAAGGGTGATAAACTCATCTTT. Amino acids: CALGLRIPTPWGTPKGDKLIF.

This clone was seen more than once but under ten times. The chain uses TRDV1 and TRDJ1; TRDD3 agrees at 8 bases. The CDR3 length is 16 residues. Germline CDR1 and CDR2: TSWWSYY and QGS. The J segment lost 0 bases and the V segment lost 0 bases, leaving 3 bases of the junction unmatched. DNA for the CDR3: TGTGCTCTTGGGGAACTGGATGGGGGATACACCGATAAACTCATCTTT. Its translation is CALGELDGGYTDKLIF.

The table lists this clone with a few counts. This chain uses TRDV1 with TRDJ1, with TRDD3 matching 11 bases. The CDR3 has 21 amino acids. CDR1 and CDR2 from the germline V gene are TSWWSYY and QGS. The ends lost 1 base at V and 3 bases at J; junction bases unmatched: 19. The CDR3 spells CALGEPASGAGGYPISDKLIF. In nucleotides, the CDR3 is TGTGCTCTTGGGGAACCGGCCTCCGGGGCTGGGGGATACCCGATCTCCGATAAACTCATCTTT.

This clone was seen only a few times. The V and J genes are TRDV1 and TRDJ1, with D possibly matching TRDD3 (5 bases). The V gene lost 2 bases and the J gene lost 10 bases, with 20 bases spanning the gap. The germline CDR1 and CDR2 sequences are TSWWSYY and QGS. This CDR3 region has 15 residues. CDR3 sequence (DNA): TGTGCTCTTGGGGAAAGGGGAGTGTCCCACCGAGTACTCATCTTT. This translates into CALGERGVSHRVLIF.

This clone was recorded once. This chain joins TRDV1 and TRDJ1, with TRDD3 identical over 10 bases. TCRdb lists no J gene, so it was determined here by aligning the DNA to germline. Germline V gene sequence: CDR1 TSWWSYY, CDR2 QGS. The CDR3 is 17 residues long. The V segment lost 2 bases and the J segment 2 bases; nucleotides outside the gene matches: 8. For the CDR3, the DNA is TGTGCTCTTGGGGAAAGCGGGGGATACGCTTTTACCGATAAACTCATCTTT. As protein: CALGESGGYAFTDKLIF.

The V gene is TRDV1, the J gene TRDJ1, with TRDD2 matching over 9 bases. The V gene's germline CDR1 is TSWWSYY and CDR2 QGS. This CDR3 has 17 amino acids. V shed 5 bases and J 7 bases; nucleotides not matched to a gene: 17. The CDR3 reads CALGTPSYGTGTVKLIF. The CDR3 DNA follows: TGTGCTCTTGGGACCCCTTCCTACGGTACTGGTACGGTTAAACTCATCTTT.

No V segment was called; the J segment is TRDJ1; the DNA was not compared with TRDD2, the D call given in the table. The CDR3 length is 19 residues. CDR3 DNA: TGTGCTCTTGGGGAAAGGCCTTCCTACCCTACTGGGTACACCGATAAACTCATCTTT. It yields the protein CALGERPSYPTGYTDKLIF.

A few counts support this clone. This rearrangement joins TRDV1 to TRDJ1; D is unclear. The CDR3 contains 14 residues. Germline CDR1 reads TSWWSYY; CDR2 reads QGS. The germline V and J ends were trimmed by 2 bases and 4 bases, with 11 bases remaining between them. The CDR3 loop is CALGEGLDCDKLIF. CDR3 sequence (DNA): TGTGCTCTTGGGGAAGGTCTGGACTGCGATAAACTCATCTTT.

The chain joins TRDV1 to TRDJ1, with 8 bases identical to TRDD2. The V gene end was trimmed by 0 bases and the J gene end by 0 bases; junction bases not matched to a gene: 15. Germline CDR1 TSWWSYY, CDR2 QGS. This CDR3 is 20 amino acids long. The CDR3 region has the DNA TGTGCTCTTGGGGAACTAGCGTGCTTCCTACCTGGGGAACACACCGATAAACTCATCTTT. This translates into CALGELACFLPGEHTDKLIF.

The chain joins TRDV1 to TRDJ1, with D unclear. In germline, CDR1 is TSWWSYY, CDR2 QGS. The CDR3 runs 23 residues. The V gene lost 3 bases and the J gene lost 0 bases, with 35 bases spanning the gap. The CDR3 region has the DNA TGTGCTCTTGGGGAGCCGCTTTCCGAGGTTGCCGAACGAGGGAGGTCCTACACCGATAAACTCATCTTT. Translating gives CALGEPLSEVAERGRSYTDKLIF.

This clone has a handful of counts. The chain links TRDV1 to TRDJ1, with D tentatively TRDD2 (5 bases). Germline assignment: CDR1 TSWWSYY and CDR2 QGS. V dropped 2 bases and J dropped 0 bases, with 16 bases sitting between them. This CDR3 is 17 amino acids long. CDR3 DNA sequence: TGTGCTCTTGGGGAAATTTCTCGCCCTTCGTACACCGATAAACTCATCTTT. It codes for CALGEISRPSYTDKLIF.

V is TRDV2 and J is TRDJ1; 10 bases match TRDD3. The germline CDR1 and CDR2 sequences are GEAIGNYY and EKD. This CDR3 is 14 amino acids long. With V trimmed by 4 bases and J by 2 bases, 3 bases remained unmatched. In nucleotides, the CDR3 is TGTGCCTGTGAGCTGGGGGATATAACCGATAAACTCATCTTT. Protein sequence: CACELGDITDKLIF.

In regard to this clone: At one end, the junction sequence differs from germline, possibly due to a read error. The same CDR3 can be traced to other DNA sequences in this sample. The genes are TRDV1 and TRDJ1, with 7 bases fitting TRDD3. Germline CDR1 and CDR2: TSWWSYY and QGS. CDR3 length: 15 amino acids. The chain's CDR3 is CALGVMSGGLDKLIF. The CDR3 coding sequence is TGCGCTCTTGGAGTGATGTCTGGGGGTCTCGATAAACTCATCTTT.

The sample holds a few counts of this clone. The chain couples TRDV1 to TRDJ1; 8 nucleotides match TRDD3. V was clipped by 2 bases and J by 0 bases; unmatched bases: 20. Per germline, CDR1 TSWWSYY and CDR2 QGS. This CDR3 is 21 amino acids long. The CDR3 DNA sequence: TGTGCTCTTGGGGAAGGGCCCCGATTTAACTGGGGGTTCCCGTACACCGATAAACTCATCTTT. It encodes CALGEGPRFNWGFPYTDKLIF.

The rearrangement uses TRDV1 and TRDJ1, with TRDD3 matching over 8 bases. CDR3 length: 17 residues. Germline CDR1 is TSWWSYY and CDR2 is QGS. V gave up 6 bases and J gave up 0 bases; unmatched junction bases: 12. CDR3 sequence (DNA): TGTGCTCTTGGTATGCAACACTGGGGGTTCTACACCGATAAACTCATCTTT. Amino acids: CALGMQHWGFYTDKLIF.